This T cell receptor (beta chain) is drawn from a study of shared clonotypes between healthy human individuals. Study findings and constraints: Larger richness was generally estimated for naive than memory subsets.

HIV-negative, healthy adults without recent acute infections or vaccinations were the donors. Subsets obtained from CD4+ cells comprised CD45RA+ naive and CD45RA-negative memory cells. The protocol was immunoSEQ multiplex PCR, while the TCRdb copy is restricted to in-frame clones and leaves out a portion. The sample includes some 580,000 clones, roughly 97% of them seen just once. This CDR3 contains 13 residues. The germline V gene encodes CDR1 SNHLY and CDR2 FYNNEI. The V and J ends lost 7 bases and 5 bases respectively, with 11 bases between them. This clone is a singleton in its sample. Its target is unknown.

The chain uses TRBV2 and TRBJ2-2; D is undetermined. The TCR comes from a young woman in good health. Sequenced input: naive CD4+ T cells sorted from blood. Subset given: CD45RA+ positively selected. The DNA for the CDR3 is TGTGCCAGCACCCCTACAAGGACCGGGGAGCTGTTTTTT. This translates into CASTPTRTGELFF.